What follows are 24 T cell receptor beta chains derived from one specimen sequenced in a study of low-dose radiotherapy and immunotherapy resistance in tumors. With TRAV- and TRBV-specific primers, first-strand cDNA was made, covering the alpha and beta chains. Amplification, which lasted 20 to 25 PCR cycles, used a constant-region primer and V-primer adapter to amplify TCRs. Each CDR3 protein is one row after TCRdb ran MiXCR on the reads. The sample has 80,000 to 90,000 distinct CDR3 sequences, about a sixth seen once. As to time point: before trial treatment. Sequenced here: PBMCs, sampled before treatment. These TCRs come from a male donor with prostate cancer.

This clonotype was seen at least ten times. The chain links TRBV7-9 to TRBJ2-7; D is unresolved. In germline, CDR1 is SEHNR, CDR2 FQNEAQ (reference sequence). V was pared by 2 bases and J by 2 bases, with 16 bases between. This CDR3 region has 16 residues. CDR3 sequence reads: CASSLLGPQKTYEQYF. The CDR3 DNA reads TGTGCCAGCAGCTTACTGGGTCCACAAAAAACCTACGAGCAGTACTTC.

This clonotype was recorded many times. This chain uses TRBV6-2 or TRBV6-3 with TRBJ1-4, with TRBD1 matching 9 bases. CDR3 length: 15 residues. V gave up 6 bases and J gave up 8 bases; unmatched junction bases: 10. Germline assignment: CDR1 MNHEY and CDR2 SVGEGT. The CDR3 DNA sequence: TGTGCCAGCAGCGGTACAGGGGGCTTCACAGAAAAACTGTTTTTT. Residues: CASSGTGGFTEKLFF.

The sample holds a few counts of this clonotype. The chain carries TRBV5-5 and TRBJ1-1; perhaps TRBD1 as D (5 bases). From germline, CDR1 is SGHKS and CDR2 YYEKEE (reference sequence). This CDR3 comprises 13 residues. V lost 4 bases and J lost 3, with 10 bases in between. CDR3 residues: CASSMEGYTEAFF. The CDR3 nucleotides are TGTGCCAGCAGCATGGAGGGGTACACTGAAGCTTTCTTT.

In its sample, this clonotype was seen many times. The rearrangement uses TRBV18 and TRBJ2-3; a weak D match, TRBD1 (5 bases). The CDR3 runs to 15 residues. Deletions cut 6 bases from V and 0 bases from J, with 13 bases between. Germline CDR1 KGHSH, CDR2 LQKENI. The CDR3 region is CASSPTEASTDTQYF. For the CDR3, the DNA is TGTGCCAGCTCCCCGACAGAAGCTAGCACAGATACGCAGTATTTT.

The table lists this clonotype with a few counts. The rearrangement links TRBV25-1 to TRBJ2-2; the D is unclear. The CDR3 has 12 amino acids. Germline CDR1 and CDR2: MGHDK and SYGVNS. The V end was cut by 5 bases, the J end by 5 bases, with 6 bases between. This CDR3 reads CASSFRTGELFF. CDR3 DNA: TGTGCCAGCAGTTTCCGAACCGGGGAGCTGTTTTTT.

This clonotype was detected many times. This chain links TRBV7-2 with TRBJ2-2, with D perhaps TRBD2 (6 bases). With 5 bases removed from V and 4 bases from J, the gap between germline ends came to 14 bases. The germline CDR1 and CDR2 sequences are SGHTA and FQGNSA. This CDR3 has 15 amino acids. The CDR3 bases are TGTGCCAGCAGCCTTGGGGGAGGCGGCACCGGGGAGCTGTTTTTT. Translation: CASSLGGGGTGELFF.

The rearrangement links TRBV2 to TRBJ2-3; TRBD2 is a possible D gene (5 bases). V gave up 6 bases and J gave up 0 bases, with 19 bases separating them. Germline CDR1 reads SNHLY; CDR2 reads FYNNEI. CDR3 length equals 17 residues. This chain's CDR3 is CASSADVVARSTDTQYF. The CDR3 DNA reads TGTGCCAGCAGCGCCGATGTGGTAGCGCGCAGCACAGATACGCAGTATTTT.

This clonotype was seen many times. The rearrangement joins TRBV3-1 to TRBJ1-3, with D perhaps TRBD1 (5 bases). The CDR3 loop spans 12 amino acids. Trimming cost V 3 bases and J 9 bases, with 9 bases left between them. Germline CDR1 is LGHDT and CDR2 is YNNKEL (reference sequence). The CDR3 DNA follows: TGTGCCAGCAGCCAGGGGGGGAGCACCATATATTTT. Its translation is CASSQGGSTIYF. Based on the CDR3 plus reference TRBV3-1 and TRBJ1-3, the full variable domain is DTAVSQTPKYLVTQMGNDKSIKCEQNLGHDTMYWYKQDSKKFLKIMFSYNNKELIINETVPNRFSPKSPDKAHLNLHINSLELGDSAVYFCASSQGGSTIYFGEGSWLTVV.

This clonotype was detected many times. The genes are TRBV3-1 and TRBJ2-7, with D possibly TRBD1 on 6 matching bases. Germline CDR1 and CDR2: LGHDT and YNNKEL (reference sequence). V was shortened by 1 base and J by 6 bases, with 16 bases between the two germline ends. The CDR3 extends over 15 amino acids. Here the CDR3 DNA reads TGTGCCAGCAGCCAAGGATTAACAGGGTCCAGCGAGCAGTACTTC. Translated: CASSQGLTGSSEQYF.

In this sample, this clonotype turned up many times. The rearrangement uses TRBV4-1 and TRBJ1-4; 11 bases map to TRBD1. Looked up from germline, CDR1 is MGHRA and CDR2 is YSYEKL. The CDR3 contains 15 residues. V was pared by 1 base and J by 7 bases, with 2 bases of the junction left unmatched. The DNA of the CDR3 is TGCGCCAGCAGCCAAGCCGGGACAGGGGGTGAAAAACTGTTTTTT. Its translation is CASSQAGTGGEKLFF.

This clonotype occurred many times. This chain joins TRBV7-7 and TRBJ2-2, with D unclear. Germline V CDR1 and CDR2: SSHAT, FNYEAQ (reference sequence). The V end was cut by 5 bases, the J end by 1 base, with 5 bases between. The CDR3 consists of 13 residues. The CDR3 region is CASSLMNTGELFF. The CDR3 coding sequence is TGTGCCAGCAGCCTGATGAACACCGGGGAGCTGTTTTTT. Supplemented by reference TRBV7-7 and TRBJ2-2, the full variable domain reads GAGVSQSPRYKVTKRGQDVTLRCDPISSHATLYWYQQALGQGPEFLTYFNYEAQPDKSGLPSDRFSAERPEGSISTLTIQRTEQRDSAMYRCASSLMNTGELFFGEGSRLTVL.

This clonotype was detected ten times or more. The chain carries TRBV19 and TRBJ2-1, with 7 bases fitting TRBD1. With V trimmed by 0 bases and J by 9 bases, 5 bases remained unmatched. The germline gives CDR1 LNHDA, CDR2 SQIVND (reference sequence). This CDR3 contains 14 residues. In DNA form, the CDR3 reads TGTGCCAGTAGTATAGACGTGGGACAGCTTGAGCAGTTCTTC. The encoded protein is CASSIDVGQLEQFF.

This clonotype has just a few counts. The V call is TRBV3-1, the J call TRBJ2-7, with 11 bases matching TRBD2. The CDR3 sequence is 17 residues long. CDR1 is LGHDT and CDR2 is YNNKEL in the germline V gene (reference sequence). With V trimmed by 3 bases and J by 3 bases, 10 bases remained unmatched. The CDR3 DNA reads TGTGCCAGCAGCCACGCATTTATAACTAGCGGGGGCTACGAGCAGTACTTC. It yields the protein CASSHAFITSGGYEQYF.

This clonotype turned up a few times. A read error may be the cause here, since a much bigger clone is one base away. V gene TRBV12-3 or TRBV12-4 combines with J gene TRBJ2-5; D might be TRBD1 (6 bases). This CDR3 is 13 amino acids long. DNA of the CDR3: TGTGCCGGCAGTTTAGACAGGTCAGAGACCCAGTACTTC. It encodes CAGSLDRSETQYF.

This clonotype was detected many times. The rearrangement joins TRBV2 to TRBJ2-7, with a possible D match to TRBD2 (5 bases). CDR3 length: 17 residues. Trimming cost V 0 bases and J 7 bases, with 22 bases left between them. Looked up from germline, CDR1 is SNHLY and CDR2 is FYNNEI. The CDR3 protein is CASSEAPPSLASWEQYF. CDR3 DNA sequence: TGTGCCAGCAGTGAAGCGCCCCCTTCCCTAGCAAGCTGGGAGCAGTACTTC.

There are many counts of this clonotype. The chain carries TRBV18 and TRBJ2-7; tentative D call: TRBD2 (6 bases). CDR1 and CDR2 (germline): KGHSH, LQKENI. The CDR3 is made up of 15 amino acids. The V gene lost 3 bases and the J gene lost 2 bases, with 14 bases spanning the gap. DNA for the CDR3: TGTGCCAGCTCACCCCGGGGGACTTCAACCTACGAGCAGTACTTC. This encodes CASSPRGTSTYEQYF.

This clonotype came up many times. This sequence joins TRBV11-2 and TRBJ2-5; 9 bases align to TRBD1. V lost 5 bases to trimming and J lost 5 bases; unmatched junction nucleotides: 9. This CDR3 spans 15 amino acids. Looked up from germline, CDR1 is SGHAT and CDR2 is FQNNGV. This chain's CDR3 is CASSLYRGRWETQYF. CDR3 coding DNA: TGTGCCAGCAGCCTATACAGGGGGCGCTGGGAGACCCAGTACTTC.

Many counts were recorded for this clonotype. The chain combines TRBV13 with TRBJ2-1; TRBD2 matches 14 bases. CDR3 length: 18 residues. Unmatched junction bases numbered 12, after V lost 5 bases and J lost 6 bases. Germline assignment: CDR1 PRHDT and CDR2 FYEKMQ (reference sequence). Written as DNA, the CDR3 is TGTGCCAGCAGCCCCGGAGGTTGGGGGACTAGCGGGGGCAATGAGCAGTTCTTC. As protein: CASSPGGWGTSGGNEQFF.

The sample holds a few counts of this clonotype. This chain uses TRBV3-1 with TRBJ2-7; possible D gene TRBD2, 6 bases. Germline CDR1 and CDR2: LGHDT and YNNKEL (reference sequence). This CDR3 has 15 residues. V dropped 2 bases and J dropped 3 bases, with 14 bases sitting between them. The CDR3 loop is CASSQLAGLVYEQYF. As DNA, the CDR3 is TGTGCCAGCAGCCAACTTGCGGGGCTTGTCTACGAGCAGTACTTC.

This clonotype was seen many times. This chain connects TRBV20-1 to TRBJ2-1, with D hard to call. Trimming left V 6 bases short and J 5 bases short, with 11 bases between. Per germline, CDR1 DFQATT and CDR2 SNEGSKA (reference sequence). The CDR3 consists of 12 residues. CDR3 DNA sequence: TGCAGTGCCCATAAATCCAACAATGAGCAGTTCTTC. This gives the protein CSAHKSNNEQFF.

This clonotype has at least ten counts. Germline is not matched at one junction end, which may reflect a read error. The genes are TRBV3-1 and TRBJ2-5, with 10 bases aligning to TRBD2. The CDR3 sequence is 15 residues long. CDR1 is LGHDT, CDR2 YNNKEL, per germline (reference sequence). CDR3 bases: TGTGCCAGCTGCCAACTAGCGGGGAACCAAGAGACCCAGTACTTC. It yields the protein CASCQLAGNQETQYF.

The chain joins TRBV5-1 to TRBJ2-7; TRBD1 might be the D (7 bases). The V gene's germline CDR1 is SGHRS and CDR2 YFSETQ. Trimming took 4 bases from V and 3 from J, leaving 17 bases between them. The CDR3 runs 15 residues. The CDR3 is CASSDQGGFIYEQYF. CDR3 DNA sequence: TGCGCCAGCAGCGATCAGGGGGGTTTTATCTACGAGCAGTACTTC.

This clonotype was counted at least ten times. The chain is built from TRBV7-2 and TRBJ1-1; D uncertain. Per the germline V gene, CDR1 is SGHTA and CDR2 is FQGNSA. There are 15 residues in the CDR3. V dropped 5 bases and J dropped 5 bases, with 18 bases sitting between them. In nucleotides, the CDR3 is TGTGCCAGCAGCCGTTCCGCCATAAGAGGAACTGAAGCTTTCTTT. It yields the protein CASSRSAIRGTEAFF.

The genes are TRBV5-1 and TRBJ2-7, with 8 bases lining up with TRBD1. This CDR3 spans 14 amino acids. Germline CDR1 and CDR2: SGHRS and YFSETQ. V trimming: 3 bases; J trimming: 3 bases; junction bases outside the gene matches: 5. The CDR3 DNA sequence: TGCGCCAGCAGCTCTCACAGGGGGGACTACGAGCAGTACTTC. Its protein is CASSSHRGDYEQYF.